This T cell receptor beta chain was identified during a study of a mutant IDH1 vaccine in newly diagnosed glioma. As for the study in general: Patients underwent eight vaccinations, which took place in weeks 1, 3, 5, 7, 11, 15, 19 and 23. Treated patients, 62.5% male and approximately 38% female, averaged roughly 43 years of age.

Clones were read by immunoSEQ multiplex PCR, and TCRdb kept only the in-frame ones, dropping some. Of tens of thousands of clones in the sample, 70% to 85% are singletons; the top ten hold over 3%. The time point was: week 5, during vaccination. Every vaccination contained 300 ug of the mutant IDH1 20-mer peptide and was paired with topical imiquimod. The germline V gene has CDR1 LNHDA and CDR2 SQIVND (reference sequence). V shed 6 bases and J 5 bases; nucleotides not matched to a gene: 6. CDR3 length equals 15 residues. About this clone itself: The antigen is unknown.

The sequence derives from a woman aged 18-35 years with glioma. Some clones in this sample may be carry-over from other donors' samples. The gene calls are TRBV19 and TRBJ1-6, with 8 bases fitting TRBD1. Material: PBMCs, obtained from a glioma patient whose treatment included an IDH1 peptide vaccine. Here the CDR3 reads CASSLQGVDNSPLHF. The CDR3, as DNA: TGTGCCAGTAGCTTACAGGGGGTGGATAATTCACCCCTCCACTTT.